This entry describes one TCR beta chain. Its antigen is unknown. TCRdb's table, derived via immunoSEQ multiplex PCR, lists solely in-frame clones and lacks some. The sample shows more than 85,000 clones, roughly nine tenths of them seen only once. The sample belongs to a study of T cell responses to AZD1222 COVID-19 vaccine. Study findings and constraints: Across the whole spike, CD4 TCRs peaked at regions 160-218 and 743-854. Clonal diversity was possibly underestimated; the donors were predominantly white British and more often female. Within unmutated variant regions lay the reported targets of nearly half of spike-specific TCRs. It was only a handful of AZD1222 recipients who were seropositive at baseline.

The V gene lost 2 bases and the J gene lost 7 bases, with 15 bases spanning the gap. Germline CDR1 is MDHEN and CDR2 is SYDVKM. This CDR3 region has 15 residues. The chain uses TRBV28 and TRBJ1-5; unclear D gene. The sequences come from peripheral blood, collected 28 days after the second AZD1222 dose. The clonotype was recovered from an adult who received the AZD1222 COVID-19 vaccine. This chain's CDR3 is CASSLVGPLGQPQHF. DNA for the CDR3: TGTGCCAGCAGTTTAGTCGGCCCTTTGGGGCAGCCCCAGCATTTT.